The 27 T cell receptor beta chains below were found in one sample sequenced in a study of T cells in localized non-small cell lung cancer. Data came from immunoSEQ multiplex PCR; TCRdb stores just in-frame clones and leaves some out. The sample shows 65,000 to 80,000 clones, approximately 84% of them seen only once. Sequenced material: peripheral blood, taken before any cancer treatment. Receptor source: a female donor over 55 with stage I lung adenocarcinoma.

This chain uses TRBV14 with TRBJ1-3; D gene ambiguous. The germline V and J ends were trimmed by 0 bases and 4 bases, with 10 bases remaining between them. CDR1 is SGHDN, CDR2 FVKESK, per germline. The CDR3 loop spans 15 amino acids. The CDR3 loop reads CASSQDTDWGNTIYF. CDR3 bases: TGTGCCAGCAGCCAAGATACGGATTGGGGAAACACCATATATTTT.

The chain is built from TRBV28 and TRBJ2-3; 9 bases match TRBD2. V shed 9 bases and J 1 base; nucleotides not matched to a gene: 8. The length of the CDR3 is 15 residues. Germline lookup yields CDR1 MDHEN and CDR2 SYDVKM. As DNA, the CDR3 is TGTGCCAGTTATGAGCTAGCGGGACGCACAGATACGCAGTATTTT. Amino acids: CASYELAGRTDTQYF. The full variable domain, in which reference TRBV28 and TRBJ2-3 provide the parts outside the CDR3, is DVKVTQSSRYLVKRTGEKVFLECVQDMDHENMFWYRQDPGLGLRLIYFSYDVKMKEKGDIPEGYSVSREKKERFSLILESASTNQTSMYLCASYELAGRTDTQYFGPGTRLTVL.

The chain uses TRBV5-6 and TRBJ2-1, with a tentative D call TRBD2 (5 bases). There are 11 residues in the CDR3. V dropped 2 bases and J dropped 14 bases, with 11 bases sitting between them. CDR1 SGHDT and CDR2 YYEEEE come from the germline V gene. This CDR3 is CASSFYGMEFF. CDR3 DNA: TGTGCCAGCAGCTTTTACGGGATGGAGTTCTTC.

The genes are TRBV14 and TRBJ2-3; D uncertain. The germline gives CDR1 SGHDN, CDR2 FVKESK. This CDR3 is built from 12 residues. The V end was cut by 1 base, the J end by 7 bases, with 6 bases between. CDR3 DNA: TGTGCCAGCAGCCAAGGGGCATATACGCAGTATTTT. Encoded protein: CASSQGAYTQYF. Combining the CDR3 with reference TRBV14 and TRBJ2-3 gives the whole variable domain EAGVTQFPSHSVIEKGQTVTLRCDPISGHDNLYWYRRVMGKEIKFLLHFVKESKQDESGMPNNRFLAERTGGTYSTLKVQPAELEDSGVYFCASSQGAYTQYFGPGTRLTVL.

The V gene is TRBV7-8, the J gene TRBJ2-5; 9 bases fit TRBD2. The CDR3 runs to 18 residues. Germline V gene lookup returns CDR1 SGHVS and CDR2 FQNEAQ. After removal of 5 bases from V and 5 bases from J, the junction contained 18 bases not matched to a gene. The CDR3 region is CASSRRAGGPEVVETQYF. DNA of the CDR3: TGTGCCAGCAGCAGGAGGGCGGGAGGGCCGGAGGTCGTTGAGACCCAGTACTTC.

This rearrangement joins TRBV4-3 to TRBJ2-7; 10 bases fit TRBD2. Germline V gene data show CDR1 as LGHNA and CDR2 as YSLEER. This CDR3 region has 16 residues. J lost 2 bases, V lost 0 bases, and 4 bases had no gene match. The CDR3 DNA sequence: TGCGCCAGCAGCCAAGATCGACTAGCGGGCACCTACGAGCAGTACTTC. Translated: CASSQDRLAGTYEQYF.

The V call is TRBV25-1, the J call TRBJ1-2, with D tentatively TRBD1 (6 bases). The CDR3 spans 14 residues. Trimming shortened V by 3 bases and J by 3 bases, and 11 bases separated the two germline ends. Germline V gives CDR1 MGHDK, CDR2 SYGVNS. The CDR3 DNA sequence: TGTGCCAGCAGTGATGGGGGACAATACTATGGCTACACCTTC. Amino acid sequence: CASSDGGQYYGYTF.

The chain joins TRBV7-2 to TRBJ1-2, with D possibly TRBD1 on 5 matching bases. V was cut by 5 bases and J by 4 bases, with 11 bases left in between. This CDR3 spans 13 amino acids. Germline V gene sequence: CDR1 SGHTA, CDR2 FQGNSA. CDR3 in DNA: TGTGCCAGCAGCCCGGGACCCAGCTATGGCTACACCTTC. Its protein is CASSPGPSYGYTF.

The chain is built from TRBV2 and TRBJ1-1; D is perhaps TRBD1 (6 bases). From germline, CDR1 is SNHLY and CDR2 FYNNEI. This CDR3 is 13 amino acids long. V was clipped by 6 bases and J by 1 base, with 9 bases between them. This CDR3 is CASSIQGNTEAFF. The CDR3 coding sequence is TGTGCCAGCAGCATACAGGGGAACACTGAAGCTTTCTTT.

V is TRBV28 and J is TRBJ2-7; tentative D call: TRBD1 (5 bases). There are 15 residues in the CDR3. Trimming stripped 5 bases from V and 2 bases from J, with 16 bases between. CDR1 MDHEN and CDR2 SYDVKM come from the germline V gene. CDR3 bases: TGTGCCAGCAGTCCCTCGTGGGGCGCTACCTACGAGCAGTACTTC. Amino acids: CASSPSWGATYEQYF.

For the CDR3, the DNA is TGCGCCAGCAGCCCAGACAGGGTGAGGAATGAGCAGTTCTTC. Encoded protein: CASSPDRVRNEQFF. The V call is TRBV5-1, the J call TRBJ2-1; 7 bases map to TRBD1. Trimming cost V 4 bases and J 7 bases; bases outside gene matches: 8. Germline V lookup: CDR1 SGHRS, CDR2 YFSETQ. The CDR3 loop spans 14 amino acids.

The chain employs TRBV7-2 and TRBJ2-7; tentative D call: TRBD2 (5 bases). The CDR3 consists of 13 residues. Trimming pared 1 base from V and 4 bases from J, leaving 8 bases between. Germline V gene data show CDR1 as SGHTA and CDR2 as FQGNSA. CDR3 protein: CASSLDPGYEQYF. CDR3 nucleotide sequence: TGTGCCAGCAGCTTAGACCCGGGGTACGAGCAGTACTTC.

The J gene is TRBJ1-1, the V gene TRBV5-4; TRBD1 might be the D (6 bases). From germline, CDR1 is SGHNT and CDR2 YYREEE (reference sequence). The V end was cut by 4 bases, the J end by 4 bases, with 20 bases between. CDR3 length equals 16 residues. The CDR3 nucleotides are TGTGCCAGCAGCACCGGGGGCATATCAGGGCTCACTGAAGCTTTCTTT. Its translation is CASSTGGISGLTEAFF.

The V call is TRBV28, the J call TRBJ2-3; D may be TRBD1 or TRBD2 (6 bases each). Trimming left V 4 bases short and J 6 bases short, with 20 bases between. The germline V gene encodes CDR1 MDHEN and CDR2 SYDVKM. CDR3 length equals 16 residues. The DNA of the CDR3 is TGTGCCAGCAGTTCCCCCAAGGGGGGCCGTAGGGATACGCAGTATTTT. Protein: CASSSPKGGRRDTQYF.

V gene TRBV28 combines with J gene TRBJ1-2; the D is unclear. The CDR3 consists of 13 residues. Germline V CDR1 and CDR2: MDHEN, SYDVKM. The V and J ends lost 3 bases and 3 bases respectively, with 8 bases between them. The CDR3 DNA follows: TGTGCCAGCAGTTTCGGGGAGGACTATGGCTACACCTTC. Protein sequence: CASSFGEDYGYTF.

This rearrangement joins TRBV19 to TRBJ1-1; perhaps TRBD1 as D (5 bases). V lost 6 bases and J 7 bases, leaving 9 bases between the germline ends. Per germline, CDR1 LNHDA and CDR2 SQIVND (reference sequence). This CDR3 has 11 residues. CDR3 nucleotide sequence: TGTGCCAGTAGCGTACAGGTTGAAGCTTTCTTT. This translates into CASSVQVEAFF. The full variable domain, in which reference TRBV19 and TRBJ1-1 provide the parts outside the CDR3, is DGGITQSPKYLFRKEGQNVTLSCEQNLNHDAMYWYRQDPGQGLRLIYYSQIVNDFQKGDIAEGYSVSREKKESFPLTVTSAQKNPTAFYLCASSVQVEAFFGQGTRLTVV.

This clone has a single count. This chain joins TRBV7-2 and TRBJ2-5; 7 bases line up with TRBD2. Germline loops: CDR1 SGHTA, CDR2 FQGNSA. The CDR3 runs 15 residues. The V gene end was trimmed by 1 base and the J gene end by 4 bases; junction bases not matched to a gene: 6. The CDR3 bases are TGTGCCAGCAGCTTAGTAGTGAGCGGGGTAGAGACCCAGTACTTC. As protein: CASSLVVSGVETQYF.

The J gene is TRBJ2-3, the V gene TRBV4-2, with TRBD2 identical over 8 bases. The germline V gene has CDR1 LGHNA and CDR2 YNFKEQ. The CDR3 is 17 residues long. The V segment lost 0 bases and the J segment 6 bases; nucleotides outside the gene matches: 11. The CDR3 loop reads CASSQDLNSGTPDTQYF. As DNA, the CDR3 is TGTGCCAGCAGCCAAGATCTTAATAGCGGGACCCCCGATACGCAGTATTTT.

The rearrangement links TRBV5-1 to TRBJ1-4, with TRBD1 matching 9 bases. The V segment lost 4 bases and the J segment 7 bases; nucleotides outside the gene matches: 8. CDR3 length equals 15 residues. Per germline, CDR1 SGHRS and CDR2 YFSETQ. This CDR3 is CASSLQQGAGEKLFF. In nucleotides, the CDR3 is TGCGCCAGCAGCCTTCAACAGGGGGCCGGTGAAAAACTGTTTTTT.

The chain carries TRBV7-2 and TRBJ1-2; possibly TRBD1 for D (5 bases). In germline, CDR1 is SGHTA, CDR2 FQGNSA. CDR3 length equals 15 residues. V was pared by 1 base and J by 3 bases, with 12 bases between. Written as DNA, the CDR3 is TGTGCCAGCAGCTTAGAGGCAGGGACTTACTATGGCTACACCTTC. This codes for CASSLEAGTYYGYTF.

The rearrangement uses TRBV5-1 and TRBJ2-2, with 8 bases aligning to TRBD1. The V gene end was trimmed by 1 base and the J gene end by 5 bases; junction bases not matched to a gene: 4. The CDR3 sequence is 15 residues long. From germline, CDR1 is SGHRS and CDR2 YFSETQ. The CDR3 coding sequence is TGCGCCAGCAGCTTGTCCAGGGGGCGTACCGGGGAGCTGTTTTTT. Amino acid sequence: CASSLSRGRTGELFF.

The chain employs TRBV5-4 and TRBJ1-4; 7 bases agree with TRBD1. The CDR3 loop spans 17 amino acids. V shed 0 bases, J shed 0 bases, and the junction held 5 bases outside the gene matches. CDR1 and CDR2 from the germline V gene are SGHNT and YYREEE (reference sequence). The CDR3, as DNA: TGTGCCAGCAGCTTGGCGCGAGGGGGCTCAACTAATGAAAAACTGTTTTTT. Translating gives CASSLARGGSTNEKLFF.

This CDR3 reads CASSPGQGSSYNEQFF. DNA for the CDR3: TGTGCCAGCAGTCCGGGACAGGGGAGCTCCTACAATGAGCAGTTCTTC. The V and J genes are TRBV2 and TRBJ2-1, with 10 bases that match TRBD1. Germline V CDR1 and CDR2: SNHLY, FYNNEI. The CDR3 has 16 amino acids. J was trimmed by 0 bases and V by 5 bases; bases with no gene match: 4.

This rearrangement joins TRBV29-1 to TRBJ1-1, with a weak D call TRBD1 (6 bases). Germline V gene data show CDR1 as SQVTM and CDR2 as ANQGSEA. V lost 6 bases to trimming and J lost 2 bases, with 13 bases between them. The CDR3 extends over 13 amino acids. CDR3 coding DNA: TGCAGCGTAGGGGGGGGCCGCAACACTGAAGCTTTCTTT. It specifies CSVGGGRNTEAFF.

This sequence joins TRBV7-9 and TRBJ2-1; 14 bases are shared with TRBD2. In germline, CDR1 is SEHNR, CDR2 FQNEAQ (reference sequence). Trimming removed 5 bases from V and 9 bases from J; junction bases left unmatched: 9. This CDR3 has 16 residues. Written as DNA, the CDR3 is TGTGCCAGCAGCCCGGGGACTAGCGGGAGCGTGAGTGAGCAGTTCTTC. This sequence encodes CASSPGTSGSVSEQFF.

The chain couples TRBV5-1 to TRBJ2-7, with 7 bases that match TRBD1. The germline CDR1 and CDR2 sequences are SGHRS and YFSETQ. CDR3 length: 15 residues. V lost 0 bases to trimming and J lost 3 bases; unmatched junction nucleotides: 6. CDR3 DNA: TGCGCCAGCAGCTTGGGCGTGGGACAGAGCTACGAGCAGTACTTC. It encodes CASSLGVGQSYEQYF.

Note on this clone: The same CDR3 is also encoded by other DNA sequences in this sample. The chain is built from TRBV9 and TRBJ2-1, with D possibly matching TRBD2 (6 bases). The CDR3 is made up of 14 amino acids. The germline V gene encodes CDR1 SGDLS and CDR2 YYNGEE. V dropped 0 bases and J dropped 6 bases, with 10 bases sitting between them. In nucleotides, the CDR3 is TGTGCCAGCAGCGTAGCGTTAGCGGTCAATGAGCAGTTCTTC. This encodes CASSVALAVNEQFF.